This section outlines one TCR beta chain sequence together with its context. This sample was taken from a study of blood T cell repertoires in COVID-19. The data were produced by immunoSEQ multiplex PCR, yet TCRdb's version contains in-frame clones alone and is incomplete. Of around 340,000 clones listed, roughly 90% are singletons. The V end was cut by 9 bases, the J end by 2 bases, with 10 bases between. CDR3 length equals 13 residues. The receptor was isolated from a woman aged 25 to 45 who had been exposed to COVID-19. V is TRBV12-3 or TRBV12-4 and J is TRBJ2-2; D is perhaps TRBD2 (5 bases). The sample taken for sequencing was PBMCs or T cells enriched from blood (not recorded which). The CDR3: CASRRANTGELFF. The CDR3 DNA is TGTGCCAGTAGGCGGGCAAACACCGGGGAGCTGTTTTTT.